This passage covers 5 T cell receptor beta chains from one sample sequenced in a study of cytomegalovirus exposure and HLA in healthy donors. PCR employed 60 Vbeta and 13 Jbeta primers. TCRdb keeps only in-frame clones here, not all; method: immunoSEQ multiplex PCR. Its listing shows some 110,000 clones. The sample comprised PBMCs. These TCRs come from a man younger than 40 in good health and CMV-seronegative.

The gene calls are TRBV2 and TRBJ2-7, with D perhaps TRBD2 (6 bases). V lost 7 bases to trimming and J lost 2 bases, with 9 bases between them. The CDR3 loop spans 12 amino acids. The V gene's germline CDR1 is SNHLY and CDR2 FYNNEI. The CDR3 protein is CASTSDAYEQYF. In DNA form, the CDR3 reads TGTGCCAGCACTAGCGACGCCTACGAGCAGTACTTC. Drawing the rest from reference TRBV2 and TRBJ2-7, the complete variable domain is EPEVTQTPSHQVTQMGQEVILRCVPISNHLYFYWYRQILGQKVEFLVSFYNNEISEKSEIFDDQFSVERPDGSNFTLKIRSTKLEDSAMYFCASTSDAYEQYFGPGTRLTVT.

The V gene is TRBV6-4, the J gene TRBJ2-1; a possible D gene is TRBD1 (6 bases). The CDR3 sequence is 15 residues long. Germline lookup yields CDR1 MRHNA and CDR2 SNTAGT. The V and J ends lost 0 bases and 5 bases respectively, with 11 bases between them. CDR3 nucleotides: TGTGCCAGCAGTGACTCCCCACAGGGAAACAATGAGCAGTTCTTC. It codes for CASSDSPQGNNEQFF.

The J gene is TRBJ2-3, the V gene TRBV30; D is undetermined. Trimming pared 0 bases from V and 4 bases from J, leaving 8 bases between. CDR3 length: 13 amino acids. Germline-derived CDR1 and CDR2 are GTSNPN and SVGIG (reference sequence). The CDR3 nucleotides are TGTGCCTGGAGTGTAACGGTGTCAGATACGCAGTATTTT. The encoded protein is CAWSVTVSDTQYF.

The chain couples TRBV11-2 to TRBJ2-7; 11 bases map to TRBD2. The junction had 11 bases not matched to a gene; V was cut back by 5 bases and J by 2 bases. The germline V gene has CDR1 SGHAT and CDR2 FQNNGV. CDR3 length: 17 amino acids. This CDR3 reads CASSPRGTSGFTYEQYF. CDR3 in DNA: TGTGCCAGCAGCCCCCGGGGGACTAGCGGATTTACCTACGAGCAGTACTTC.

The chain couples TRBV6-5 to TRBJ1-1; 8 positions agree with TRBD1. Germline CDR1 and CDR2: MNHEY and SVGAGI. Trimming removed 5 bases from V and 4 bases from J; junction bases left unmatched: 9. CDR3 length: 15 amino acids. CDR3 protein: CASSPFQGARTEAFF. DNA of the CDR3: TGTGCCAGCAGTCCTTTCCAGGGGGCTCGCACTGAAGCTTTCTTT.